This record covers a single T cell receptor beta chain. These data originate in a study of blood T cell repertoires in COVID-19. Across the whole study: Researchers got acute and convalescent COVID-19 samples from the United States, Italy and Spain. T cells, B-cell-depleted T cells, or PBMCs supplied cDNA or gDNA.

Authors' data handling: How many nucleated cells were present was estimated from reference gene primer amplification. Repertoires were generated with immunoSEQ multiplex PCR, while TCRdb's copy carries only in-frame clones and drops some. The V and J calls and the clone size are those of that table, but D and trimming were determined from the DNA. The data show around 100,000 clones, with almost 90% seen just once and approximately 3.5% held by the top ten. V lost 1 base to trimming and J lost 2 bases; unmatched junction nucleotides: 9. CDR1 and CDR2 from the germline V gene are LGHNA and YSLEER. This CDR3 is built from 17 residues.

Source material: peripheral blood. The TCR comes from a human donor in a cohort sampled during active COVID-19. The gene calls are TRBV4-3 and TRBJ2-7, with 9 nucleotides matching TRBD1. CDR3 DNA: TGCGCCAGCAGCCAAGGACTCACAGGGGGCTTTCCCTACGAGCAGTACTTC. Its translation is CASSQGLTGGFPYEQYF.